This entry concerns a single TCR beta chain. Its antigen remains unknown. This sample was included in a study of response to subunit inactivated influenza vaccine. Study-wide results and caveats: It was suggested by the authors that few new T cells are recruited by each seasonal influenza vaccination.

J was trimmed by 8 bases and V by 2 bases; bases with no gene match: 4. Germline V gene lookup returns CDR1 MDHEN and CDR2 SYDVKM. The CDR3 loop spans 16 amino acids. TCRdb re-analysed the RT-PCR reads in MiXCR, keeping a single row per CDR3 protein. Here the sample spans a few hundred thousand distinct CDR3 sequences, approximately 20% being singletons. The chain has TRBV28 and TRBJ2-1, with 15 bases matching TRBD2. The sequences come from PBMCs from blood, collected about 20 months after vaccination. The origin of this receptor is a man aged 50 to 75 who received an inactivated influenza vaccine. CDR3 loop: CASSLGGLAGGDEQFF. CDR3 nucleotides: TGTGCCAGCAGTTTAGGGGGACTAGCGGGAGGCGATGAGCAGTTCTTC.